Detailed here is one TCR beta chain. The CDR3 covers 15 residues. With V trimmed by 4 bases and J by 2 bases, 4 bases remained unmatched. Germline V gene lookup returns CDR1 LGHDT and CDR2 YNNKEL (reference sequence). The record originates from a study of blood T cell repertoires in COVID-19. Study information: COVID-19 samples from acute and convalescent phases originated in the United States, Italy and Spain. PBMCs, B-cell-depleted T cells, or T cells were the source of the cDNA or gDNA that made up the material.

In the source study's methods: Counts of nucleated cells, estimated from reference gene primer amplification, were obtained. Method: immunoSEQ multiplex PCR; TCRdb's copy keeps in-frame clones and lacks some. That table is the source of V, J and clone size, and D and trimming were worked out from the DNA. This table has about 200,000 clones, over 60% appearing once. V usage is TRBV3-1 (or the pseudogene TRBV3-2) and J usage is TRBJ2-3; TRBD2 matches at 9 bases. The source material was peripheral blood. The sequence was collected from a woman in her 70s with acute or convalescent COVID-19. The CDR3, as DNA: TGTGCCAGCAGCCGGACTAGCGCGGACACAGATACGCAGTATTTT. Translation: CASSRTSADTDTQYF.